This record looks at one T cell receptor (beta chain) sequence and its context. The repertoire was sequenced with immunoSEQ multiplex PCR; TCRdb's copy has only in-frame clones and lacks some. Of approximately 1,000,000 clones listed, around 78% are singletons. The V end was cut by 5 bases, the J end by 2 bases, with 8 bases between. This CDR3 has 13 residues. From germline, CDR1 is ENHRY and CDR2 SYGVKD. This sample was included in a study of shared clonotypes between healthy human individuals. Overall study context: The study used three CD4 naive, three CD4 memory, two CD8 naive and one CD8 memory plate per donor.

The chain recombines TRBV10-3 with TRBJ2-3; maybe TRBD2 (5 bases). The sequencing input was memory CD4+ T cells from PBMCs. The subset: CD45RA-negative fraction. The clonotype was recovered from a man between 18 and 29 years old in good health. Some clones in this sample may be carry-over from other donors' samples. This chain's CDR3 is CAISTSITDTQYF. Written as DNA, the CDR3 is TGTGCCATCAGTACTAGTATCACAGATACGCAGTATTTT.